The 15 T cell receptor beta chains below come from one sample, sequenced in a study of blood T cell repertoires in COVID-19. Method: immunoSEQ multiplex PCR; TCRdb's copy keeps in-frame clones and lacks some. The sample contains about 430,000 clones, about 88% of which appear only once. Sequenced input: PBMCs or T cells enriched from blood (not recorded which). The receptors originated from a woman under 30 who had been exposed to COVID-19.

The chain couples TRBV7-3 to TRBJ1-1; 9 bases fit TRBD1. J was trimmed by 7 bases and V by 5 bases; bases with no gene match: 5. In germline, CDR1 is SGHTA, CDR2 FQGTGA. The CDR3 is made up of 13 amino acids. The CDR3 here is CASSRWTGDEAFF. The CDR3 region has the DNA TGTGCCAGCAGCCGATGGACAGGGGATGAAGCTTTCTTT.

A remark on this clone: The sample carries other DNA sequences with the same CDR3. The V and J genes are TRBV12-3 or TRBV12-4 and TRBJ2-5; a possible D gene is TRBD2 (6 bases). The CDR3 spans 13 residues. Trimming cost V 3 bases and J 2 bases, with 7 bases left between them. DNA of the CDR3: TGTGCCAGCAGTTTTGGGGGGCAAGAGACCCAGTACTTC. Its protein product is CASSFGGQETQYF.

The rearrangement uses TRBV18 and TRBJ2-5, with a weak D call TRBD2 (5 bases). The CDR3 extends over 14 amino acids. Germline V lookup: CDR1 KGHSH, CDR2 LQKENI. Trimming left V 3 bases short and J 1 base short, with 9 bases between. In DNA, the CDR3 is TGTGCCAGCTCACCCCCCGGGGTCCAAGAGACCCAGTACTTC. Residues: CASSPPGVQETQYF.

The chain links TRBV2 to TRBJ1-2; perhaps TRBD1 as D (5 bases). Germline CDR1 SNHLY, CDR2 FYNNEI. Trimming took off 2 bases at V and 7 bases at J, with 11 bases between the two ends. There are 13 residues in the CDR3. The DNA of the CDR3 is TGTGCCAGCAGTGAACGGGCAGGGCTTGGCTACACCTTC. Translated, it gives CASSERAGLGYTF.

V gene TRBV24-1 combines with J gene TRBJ2-3, with 11 bases that match TRBD2. The CDR3 contains 18 residues. CDR1 and CDR2 (germline): KGHDR, SFDVKD. V trimming: 0 bases; J trimming: 2 bases; junction bases outside the gene matches: 6. CDR3 sequence reads: CATSDLGLAGGPTDTQYF. The CDR3 DNA reads as TGTGCCACCAGTGATTTGGGGCTAGCGGGAGGACCCACAGATACGCAGTATTTT.

The V and J genes are TRBV28 and TRBJ1-3, with a tentative D call TRBD1 (5 bases). The CDR3 totals 15 residues. Germline loops: CDR1 MDHEN, CDR2 SYDVKM. V lost 6 bases and J 0 bases, leaving 12 bases between the germline ends. The chain's CDR3 is CASRETVISGNTIYF. The CDR3 DNA follows: TGTGCCAGCAGGGAGACAGTCATCTCTGGAAACACCATATATTTT.

For this clone: Distinct nucleotide sequences in the sample also encode this CDR3. CDR3 in amino acids: CASSLSGGNQPQHF. Written as DNA, the CDR3 is TGTGCCAGCAGTTTATCAGGGGGCAATCAGCCCCAGCATTTT. The chain joins TRBV28 to TRBJ1-5; TRBD1 is a possible D gene (6 bases). V lost 1 base to trimming and J lost 2 bases, with 6 bases between them. Germline values: CDR1 MDHEN, CDR2 SYDVKM. This CDR3 is 14 amino acids long.

The J gene is TRBJ1-2, the V gene TRBV6-5, with 7 bases matching TRBD1. CDR3 length: 14 residues. Germline-derived CDR1 and CDR2 are MNHEY and SVGAGI. Germline trimming cut 3 bases from V and 3 bases from J; bases unmatched to any gene: 4. The CDR3 DNA reads TGTGCCAGCAGTTATATCGGGACAGACTATGGCTACACCTTC. Its translation is CASSYIGTDYGYTF.

The rearrangement uses TRBV12-5 and TRBJ1-1; D is possibly TRBD1 (5 bases). CDR3 length: 21 amino acids. V was trimmed by 0 bases and J by 1 base, leaving 27 bases between them. Germline V lookup: CDR1 LGHNT, CDR2 FRNRAP. CDR3 protein: CASGLVLGTGEARLSNTEAFF. In nucleotides, the CDR3 is TGTGCTAGTGGTTTGGTACTTGGGACGGGGGAGGCGAGGCTCTCGAACACTGAAGCTTTCTTT.

The J gene is TRBJ2-7, the V gene TRBV15; TRBD2 matches 11 bases. Per germline, CDR1 LNHNV and CDR2 YYDKDF (reference sequence). The CDR3 has 18 residues. The V gene end was trimmed by 1 base and the J gene end by 0 bases; junction bases not matched to a gene: 8. CDR3 coding DNA: TGTGCCACCAGCAGAGGTGTGGTAGCGGGAGGGAGCTCCTACGAGCAGTACTTC. Protein: CATSRGVVAGGSSYEQYF.

The count of this clone is one. The gene calls are TRBV5-1 and TRBJ2-5, with D perhaps matching TRBD2 (5 bases). Germline CDR1 reads SGHRS; CDR2 reads YFSETQ. The CDR3 has 13 amino acids. V was cut by 3 bases and J by 3 bases, with 9 bases left in between. The DNA for the CDR3 is TGCGCCAGCAGCTCCGACGGGGAAGAGACCCAGTACTTC. Residues: CASSSDGEETQYF.

The J gene is TRBJ1-6, the V gene TRBV6-5; TRBD1 matches 11 bases. The CDR3 is 14 amino acids. Unmatched junction bases numbered 7, after V lost 7 bases and J lost 11 bases. Per the germline V gene, CDR1 is MNHEY and CDR2 is SVGAGI. CDR3 DNA sequence: TGTGCCAGCACCTCAGGGACAGGGGGGGCACCCCTCCACTTT. Protein product: CASTSGTGGAPLHF.

The chain carries TRBV10-2 and TRBJ1-5; TRBD1 aligns across 7 bases. V gave up 4 bases and J gave up 6 bases; unmatched junction bases: 6. Germline V CDR1 and CDR2: WSHSY, SAAADI. The CDR3 is 14 residues long. CDR3 sequence (DNA): TGCGCCAGCAGTGCTCGAGGGGGCGGTCAGCCCCAGCATTTT. This translates into CASSARGGGQPQHF.

The CDR3 DNA reads as TGTGCCAGCAGCGCGCCCGGGACTAGCGGGCTAAATACGCAGTATTTT. Translating gives CASSAPGTSGLNTQYF. The chain links TRBV9 to TRBJ2-3, with 12 bases that match TRBD2. The CDR3 contains 16 residues. V was clipped by 3 bases and J by 7 bases; unmatched bases: 9. Germline V lookup: CDR1 SGDLS, CDR2 YYNGEE.

The CDR3 is CASSVIREHSGGGAKNIQYF. In nucleotides, the CDR3 is TGTGCCAGCAGCGTGATCAGAGAACATAGCGGGGGGGGAGCCAAAAACATTCAGTACTTC. The chain uses TRBV5-4 and TRBJ2-4; 11 positions agree with TRBD2. The CDR3 contains 20 residues. V was clipped by 4 bases and J by 0 bases; unmatched bases: 15. From germline, CDR1 is SGHNT and CDR2 YYREEE (reference sequence).